There are a few counts of the clone carrying this T cell receptor beta chain. As yet, its antigen is unknown. The data stem from a study of T-cell memory formation after mild COVID-19. Whole-study context: Clusters were largely donor specific.

Broader study findings: Whereas later expanders leaned CD4+, clones contracting day 15 to 85 showed a balanced CD4/CD8 makeup. Memory from before infection featured some responding clones, which suggests cross-reactive memory joined.

Barcoded TCR alpha and TCR beta cDNA libraries with UMIs came from 5'RACE using constant-segment primers. TCRdb recomputed calls from the 5' RACE reads with MiXCR, one row per CDR3 protein. The sample consists of fewer than 350,000 distinct CDR3 sequences, less than 20% of them appearing once. This CDR3 has 13 amino acids. Germline V gene data show CDR1 as SQVTM and CDR2 as ANQGSEA. The V end was cut by 8 bases, the J end by 3 bases, with 14 bases between. The sample taken for sequencing was PBMCs or a T cell subset sorted from them (not recorded which). This clonotype was obtained from a young man who had mild COVID-19 (a few samples of this study predate the infection). Cell type and time point are not known. J is TRBJ2-1 and V is TRBV29-1; D gene uncertain. The chain's CDR3 is CSYDQTIYNEQFF. CDR3 sequence (DNA): TGCAGCTACGACCAGACGATCTACAATGAGCAGTTCTTC.